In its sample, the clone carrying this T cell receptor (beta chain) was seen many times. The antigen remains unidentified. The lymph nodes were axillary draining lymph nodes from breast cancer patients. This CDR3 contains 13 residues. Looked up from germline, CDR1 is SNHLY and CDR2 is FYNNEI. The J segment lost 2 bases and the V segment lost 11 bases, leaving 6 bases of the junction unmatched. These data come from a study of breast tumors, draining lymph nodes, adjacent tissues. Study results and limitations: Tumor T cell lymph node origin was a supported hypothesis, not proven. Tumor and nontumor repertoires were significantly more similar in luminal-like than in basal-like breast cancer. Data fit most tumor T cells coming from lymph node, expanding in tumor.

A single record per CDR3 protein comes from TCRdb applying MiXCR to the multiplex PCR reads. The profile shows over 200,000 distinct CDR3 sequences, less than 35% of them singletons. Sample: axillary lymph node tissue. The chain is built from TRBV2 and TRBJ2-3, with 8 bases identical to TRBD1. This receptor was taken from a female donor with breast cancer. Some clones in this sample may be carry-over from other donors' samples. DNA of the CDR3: TGTGCCGGTCAGGGGGCTTACACAGATACGCAGTATTTT. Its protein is CAGQGAYTDTQYF.